Listed here are 20 T cell receptor beta chains from one sample, sequenced in a study of beta chain features in type 1 diabetes. Findings of the study overall: Moderate but significant shortening of TCRB CDR3s was recorded in all four CD4+ subsets from Type 1 diabetes patients.

Expressed TCRB transcripts got sequenced, as all isolated RNA was reverse transcribed. Sequenced by immunoSEQ multiplex PCR; TCRdb stores in-frame clones only, minus some. In the table there are hundreds of thousands of clones, around an eighth of which are singletons. Antigens of these TCRs are unknown. Sequencing was performed on naive CD4+ T cells from blood. These receptors came from a man aged 18 to 30 with type 1 diabetes.

This clone was seen only a few times. The chain links TRBV16 to TRBJ1-5; 8 bases are a match to TRBD1. The CDR3 spans 14 residues. V was clipped by 5 bases and J by 6 bases; unmatched bases: 6. Germline assignment: CDR1 KGHSY and CDR2 FQNENV. CDR3 protein: CASSKDRVVQPQHF. Written as DNA, the CDR3 is TGTGCCAGCAGCAAGGACAGGGTAGTTCAGCCCCAGCATTTT. Combining the CDR3 with reference TRBV16 and TRBJ1-5 gives the whole variable domain GEEVAQTPKHLVRGEGQKAKLYCAPIKGHSYVFWYQQVLKNEFKFLISFQNENVFDETGMPKERFSAKCLPNSPCSLEIQATKLEDSAVYFCASSKDRVVQPQHFGDGTRLSIL.

CDR3: CASSLVGLSYEQYF. In nucleotides, the CDR3 is TGCGCCAGCAGCTTGGTGGGTCTCTCCTACGAGCAGTACTTC. The chain combines TRBV5-1 with TRBJ2-7; D gene unclear. CDR1 is SGHRS, CDR2 YFSETQ, per germline. The CDR3 runs to 14 residues. V lost 0 bases and J 0 bases, leaving 7 bases between the germline ends.

The gene calls are TRBV11-3 and TRBJ2-5; D is possibly TRBD1 or TRBD2 (5 bases each). The CDR3 has 13 residues. Per germline, CDR1 SGHNT and CDR2 YENEEA. V gave up 9 bases and J gave up 2 bases, with 13 bases separating them. The CDR3 region is CARPGRIQETQYF. Here the CDR3 DNA reads TGTGCCAGACCGGGACGGATACAAGAGACCCAGTACTTC.

There are a few counts of this clone. The chain recombines TRBV7-8 with TRBJ2-5, with 8 bases fitting TRBD1. V shed 5 bases and J 5 bases; nucleotides not matched to a gene: 16. The CDR3 spans 17 residues. From germline, CDR1 is SGHVS and CDR2 FQNEAQ. In DNA form, the CDR3 reads TGTGCCAGCAGCCAAACCTACGCCATGACAGGGGTCGAGACCCAGTACTTC. Residues: CASSQTYAMTGVETQYF.

The J gene is TRBJ2-5, the V gene TRBV7-2, with 10 bases fitting TRBD2. J was trimmed by 4 bases and V by 1 base; bases with no gene match: 3. The CDR3 contains 15 residues. Germline CDR1 reads SGHTA; CDR2 reads FQGNSA. The CDR3 DNA is TGTGCCAGCAGCTTAGTAGCTAGCGGGAGAGAGACCCAGTACTTC. Amino acid sequence: CASSLVASGRETQYF.

This chain uses TRBV7-2 with TRBJ2-1; 7 bases line up with TRBD2. Germline CDR1 and CDR2: SGHTA and FQGNSA. The CDR3 has 15 residues. V was clipped by 1 base and J by 2 bases; unmatched bases: 2. CDR3 loop: CASSLEGLAYNEQFF. The CDR3 region has the DNA TGTGCCAGCAGCTTAGAAGGACTAGCCTACAATGAGCAGTTCTTC.

The rearrangement links TRBV25-1 to TRBJ2-7; perhaps TRBD2 as D (7 bases). Germline V gene lookup returns CDR1 MGHDK and CDR2 SYGVNS. The CDR3 length is 16 residues. Trimming removed 5 bases from V and 4 bases from J, with 21 bases in between. CDR3: CASSKGTGFGGYEQYF. The CDR3 DNA is TGTGCCAGCAGTAAGGGTACAGGGTTCGGGGGGTACGAGCAGTACTTC.

This clone was counted a single time. The CDR3 is CASSVDKGSGNTIYF. CDR3 nucleotide sequence: TGTGCCAGCAGCGTAGATAAGGGGTCTGGAAACACCATATATTTT. The chain combines TRBV9 with TRBJ1-3, with D tentatively TRBD1 (5 bases). Germline lookup yields CDR1 SGDLS and CDR2 YYNGEE. Trimming removed 0 bases from V and 1 base from J, with 8 bases in between. This CDR3 is 15 amino acids long.

CDR3 residues: CASSQAHLLNTEAFF. The CDR3 DNA reads TGCGCCAGCAGCCAAGCGCACCTACTGAACACTGAAGCTTTCTTT. The gene calls are TRBV4-3 and TRBJ1-1; D is unclear. Trimming removed 1 base at V and 0 bases at J, with 9 bases between. The germline V gene encodes CDR1 LGHNA and CDR2 YSLEER. The CDR3 consists of 15 residues.

This rearrangement joins TRBV15 to TRBJ1-2; D unclear. The germline CDR1 and CDR2 sequences are LNHNV and YYDKDF (reference sequence). V was cut by 0 bases and J by 5 bases, with 7 bases left in between. CDR3 length equals 13 residues. The chain's CDR3 is CATSRDLEYGYTF. CDR3 DNA sequence: TGTGCCACCAGCAGAGATCTTGAGTATGGCTACACCTTC.

The CDR3 spells CASSLTVNPYEQYF. DNA of the CDR3: TGTGCCAGCTCACTAACGGTTAACCCCTACGAGCAGTACTTC. This chain connects TRBV18 to TRBJ2-7; D uncertain. The germline V gene has CDR1 KGHSH and CDR2 LQKENI. This CDR3 region has 14 residues. V gave up 4 bases and J gave up 2 bases, with 12 bases separating them. The full variable domain, rest sourced from reference TRBV18 and TRBJ2-7, is NAGVMQNPRHLVRRRGQEARLRCSPMKGHSHVYWYRQLPEEGLKFMVYLQKENIIDESGMPKERFSAEFPKEGPSILRIQQVVRGDSAAYFCASSLTVNPYEQYFGPGTRLTVT.

This clone has just a few counts. The chain combines TRBV6-6 with TRBJ1-3, with 9 positions matching TRBD1. There are 14 residues in the CDR3. Germline V CDR1 and CDR2: MNHNY, SVGAGI (reference sequence). With V trimmed by 7 bases and J by 4 bases, 5 bases remained unmatched. Here the CDR3 reads CASIQGTGGNTIYF. The CDR3 DNA reads TGTGCCAGCATCCAAGGGACAGGGGGAAACACCATATATTTT.

V and J are TRBV19 and TRBJ2-1, with TRBD1 matching 10 bases. Germline assignment: CDR1 LNHDA and CDR2 SQIVND (reference sequence). The CDR3 covers 16 residues. V dropped 5 bases and J dropped 7; count of bases not matched to a gene: 11. Here the CDR3 reads CASSVPGQGLRNEQFF. CDR3 bases: TGTGCCAGTAGTGTGCCGGGACAGGGGCTCAGGAATGAGCAGTTCTTC.

The chain has TRBV7-9 and TRBJ1-1; possibly TRBD1 for D (6 bases). The V end lost 4 bases, the J end lost 0 bases, and 12 bases lay between the germline ends. The CDR3 is 15 amino acids. Germline CDR1 SEHNR, CDR2 FQNEAQ (reference sequence). The CDR3 loop is CASSYLGGLNTEAFF. In DNA form, the CDR3 reads TGTGCCAGCAGCTACTTAGGGGGACTGAACACTGAAGCTTTCTTT.

Only a few counts were recorded for this clone. As DNA, the CDR3 is TGCGCCAGCAGCGATTCGAGGCTGGGACAGCTAAACACTGAAGCTTTCTTT. This sequence encodes CASSDSRLGQLNTEAFF. V and J are TRBV4-1 and TRBJ1-1; 7 bases agree with TRBD1. V lost 5 bases, J lost 2 bases, and 14 bases stayed unmatched. Germline loops: CDR1 MGHRA, CDR2 YSYEKL. CDR3 length equals 17 residues.

The chain recombines TRBV30 with TRBJ2-7, with no clear D. This CDR3 comprises 12 residues. CDR1 and CDR2 from the germline V gene are GTSNPN and SVGIG (reference sequence). Trimming pared 1 base from V and 3 bases from J, leaving 7 bases between. The CDR3 DNA reads as TGTGCCTGGAGTGACGGCAGCTACGAGCAGTACTTC. It codes for CAWSDGSYEQYF.

V is TRBV7-9 and J is TRBJ2-1; 9 bases agree with TRBD2. CDR3 length: 14 amino acids. The junction had 4 bases not matched to a gene; V was cut back by 5 bases and J by 5 bases. CDR1 SEHNR and CDR2 FQNEAQ come from the germline V gene (reference sequence). CDR3 sequence reads: CASSTLAGDNEQFF. The CDR3 coding sequence is TGTGCCAGCAGCACCTTAGCGGGGGACAATGAGCAGTTCTTC. Looking up the rest from reference TRBV7-9 and TRBJ2-1 gives the full variable domain: DTGVSQNPRHKITKRGQNVTFRCDPISEHNRLYWYRQTLGQGPEFLTYFQNEAQLEKSRLLSDRFSAERPKGSFSTLEIQRTEQGDSAMYLCASSTLAGDNEQFFGPGTRLTVL.

Only a few counts were recorded for this clone. The rearrangement joins TRBV28 to TRBJ1-5, with TRBD1 matching 8 bases. The V segment lost 9 bases and the J segment 6 bases; nucleotides outside the gene matches: 7. The CDR3 loop spans 13 amino acids. Germline values: CDR1 MDHEN, CDR2 SYDVKM. The CDR3, as DNA: TGTGCCAGTTTCGGACAGGGTGGTCAGCCCCAGCATTTT. Its translation is CASFGQGGQPQHF.

This clone was counted a few times. V gene TRBV4-3 combines with J gene TRBJ2-3; D gene uncertain. V was pared by 1 base and J by 0 bases, with 11 bases between. CDR1 is LGHNA and CDR2 is YSLEER in the germline V gene. This CDR3 spans 16 amino acids. The CDR3 sequence: CASSQGVLTSTDTQYF. Written as DNA, the CDR3 is TGCGCCAGCAGCCAAGGGGTGCTAACTAGCACAGATACGCAGTATTTT.

The genes are TRBV28 and TRBJ2-7; D tentatively reads TRBD1 or TRBD2 (6 bases each). Germline V CDR1 and CDR2: MDHEN, SYDVKM. Trimming removed 6 bases at V and 6 bases at J, with 18 bases between. The CDR3 totals 14 residues. The CDR3 DNA sequence: TGTGCCAGCAGCCTCGTACAGGGAGGTGGCGAGCAGTACTTC. Translating gives CASSLVQGGGEQYF.